This T cell receptor (beta chain) originates from a study of CD8+ T cells in alopecia areata (dated by TCRdb to 2017 to 2018). Some background on the complete study: Treated patients were enrolled in an open-label pilot trial of oral tofacitinib, 5 to 10 mg twice daily, for moderate-to-severe alopecia areata. Tofacitinib-treated patients had biopsies at baseline and at 4 and 24 weeks of treatment, with a later scalp biopsy in several patients. In treated patients, disease severity was measured using the SALT score, which gives the percentage of scalp surface area affected. In humans, TCRbeta sequencing was performed on scalp tissue and on sorted CD4+ and CD8+ peripheral blood T cells from healthy controls and from patients with patchy or totalis/universalis alopecia areata. Tofacitinib was administered for 6 to 18 months, and 6 months of follow-up off drug were then conducted to assess delayed response and recurrence. The study used high-throughput TCRbeta sequencing to examine T cell clonal expansion in alopecia areata, in both the C3H/HeJ mouse model and human patients. RNA was obtained with the PAXgene miRNA kit for fixed scalp, the miRNeasy kit for PBMCs, and the RNeasy kit for mouse skin. Clonality in the scalp was compared among normal scalp (n=4), patchy alopecia areata scalp (n=8), and alopecia totalis/universalis scalp (n=8). TCRbeta CDR3 regions were amplified by immunoSEQ multiplex PCR using 35 Vbeta forward and 13 Jbeta reverse primers. The investigation overall reported the following: Because the treated cohort was small and had only one nonresponder, larger studies are needed to examine links between baseline CD8+ expansion and response. Unlike mouse skin, which is dominated by gammadelta T cells, normal human skin has resident alphabeta T cells that are also sequenced, and this complicates analysis of the scalp TCR repertoire. Compared with normal scalp, lesional scalp, particularly in alopecia totalis/universalis, had higher clonality and more expanded CD8+ clones, which suggests antigenic drive. Many expanded lesional clones persisted in scalp and blood during tofacitinib treatment, which may partly explain relapse after stopping treatment. Shared TCR sequences between patients were less evident than in mice, which may be partly attributable to HLA diversity in the patient population. Tofacitinib significantly lowered scalp clonality and the number of expanded CD8+ clones among the top 100 scalp clones.

Of note for this clone: Its antigen is still unknown. Per-base quality was not reported, and no clone a single base away is much larger than it.

Looking up the germline V gene yields CDR1 SQVTM and CDR2 ANQGSEA. Including cysteine and phenylalanine, the CDR3 has 11 amino acids. Only CDR3 DNA remains: 33 bases, in frame from the first base. V loses 8 bases of germline sequence and J loses 8 bases, and the interval between the two ends is 14 bases. The treatment or condition label on this specimen signifies: oral pan-JAK inhibitor, 5-10 mg twice daily. From alopecia areata patients, peripheral blood was collected along with lesional scalp punch biopsies. PBMCs were isolated by density centrifugation and stained for CD3, CD4 and CD8, after which CD4+ and CD8+ T cells were sorted on a FACSAria. To prepare the library, the immunoSEQ multiplex PCR assay was applied. For TCR sequencing, RNA was extracted from every sample and reverse transcribed into cDNA to serve as template. First-strand cDNA was synthesized with SuperScript III using a 2:1 mix of oligo-dT and random hexamers. A synthetic immune receptor repertoire was used to gauge amplification bias, and whatever bias remained was removed computationally. Turning to the authors' computational methods: Raw reads were preprocessed for error removal, and CDR3 was defined according to IMGT conventions as running from the conserved cysteine to phenylalanine. Clonality was calculated as 1 minus Shannon entropy normalized by log2 of the number of productive unique TCRs. CD4 or CD8 identity of scalp clones was inferred by cross-referencing scalp TCRbeta sequences with sorted blood CD4 and CD8 repertoires. Imported from immuneACCESS, the table was reduced by TCRdb to in-frame sequences with V and J called. These copies leave out some clones; in studies compared against another copy, an unresolved V gene accounts for under half, and the cause of the remainder is not known. The V and J calls and the clone size are those of that table, but D and trimming were determined from the DNA. Counted in this sample were hundreds of thousands of clones; over 60% of them appeared once. The ten largest account for roughly 1.2% of the sample.

The material was CD4+ T cells sorted from blood, obtained at approximately week 45, from a patient treated with tofacitinib. The rearrangement joined TRBV29-1 to TRBJ2-3; TRBD2 is possibly the D segment (5 matching bases). The TCR comes from a human donor with alopecia areata. The CDR3 has the sequence CSSSVEGTQYF. The sequenced DNA: TGCAGCTCCTCAGTCGAGGGTACGCAGTATTTT.